One sample yielded the 3 T cell receptor beta chains listed below, sequenced in a study of OX40 agonist ivuxolimab in advanced cancers. TCRdb's table, derived via immunoSEQ multiplex PCR, lists solely in-frame clones and lacks some. The sample yields tens of thousands of clones, about 85% seen once. The sequenced sample was CD4+ or CD8+ T cells sorted from blood, obtained in a trial of the OX40 agonist ivuxolimab. All receptors derive from an adult with an advanced solid tumor such as melanoma, head and neck, liver or kidney cancer.

This clone occurred a few times. The chain combines TRBV6-4 with TRBJ2-7; a weak D match, TRBD1 (6 bases). The CDR3 totals 15 residues. V shed 2 bases and J shed 4 bases, with 15 bases lying between them. Germline V gives CDR1 MRHNA, CDR2 SNTAGT. CDR3 sequence: CASSDRDTYTYEQYF. CDR3 coding DNA: TGTGCCAGCAGTGACAGGGACACCTATACTTACGAGCAGTACTTC.

V and J are TRBV10-3 and TRBJ2-3; D is undetermined. The CDR3 loop spans 14 amino acids. Germline V gives CDR1 ENHRY, CDR2 SYGVKD. Trimming took 4 bases from V and 1 from J, leaving 9 bases between them. The CDR3 DNA reads TGTGCCATCAGTGTTGATGCCGGCACAGATACGCAGTATTTT. Protein sequence: CAISVDAGTDTQYF.

This clone came up a few times. This sequence joins TRBV9 and TRBJ2-7, with 7 positions matching TRBD1. CDR1 SGDLS and CDR2 YYNGEE come from the germline V gene. The V segment lost 0 bases and the J segment 5 bases; nucleotides outside the gene matches: 8. The CDR3 spans 15 residues. This CDR3 reads CASSVGDRVPHEQYF. CDR3 nucleotides: TGTGCCAGCAGCGTAGGTGACAGGGTTCCCCACGAGCAGTACTTC.